The 21 T cell receptor beta chains below come from one sample, sequenced in a study of radiotherapy plus CTLA-4 blockade in lung cancer. Profiling relied on immunoSEQ multiplex PCR, and the TCRdb table lists in-frame clones only, not all of them. The table has approximately 100,000 clones, under 90% seen once. The sequenced sample was peripheral blood, obtained from a patient treated with radiotherapy plus ipilimumab. The receptors shown here come from a human donor with non-small cell lung cancer that progressed on radiotherapy plus ipilimumab. Some clones in this sample may be carry-over from other donors' samples.

J is TRBJ1-2 and V is TRBV18; D gene ambiguous. Germline V CDR1 and CDR2: KGHSH, LQKENI. The CDR3 totals 14 residues. Trimming shortened V by 5 bases and J by 3 bases, and 13 bases separated the two germline ends. DNA of the CDR3: TGTGCCAGCTCAGTGACAACCCAACACTATGGCTACACCTTC. This sequence encodes CASSVTTQHYGYTF.

V usage is TRBV6-5 and J usage is TRBJ1-3; D may be TRBD1 (5 bases). The germline gives CDR1 MNHEY, CDR2 SVGAGI. V dropped 5 bases and J dropped 0 bases, with 8 bases sitting between them. This CDR3 is built from 14 residues. CDR3 bases: TGTGCCAGCAGTCGAGGGGTCTCTGGAAACACCATATATTTT. This encodes CASSRGVSGNTIYF.

This clone was seen a handful of times. Other DNA sequences within the sample encode an identical CDR3. J is TRBJ1-1 and V is TRBV10-3; D is uncertain. The CDR3 loop spans 12 amino acids. CDR1 and CDR2 (germline): ENHRY, SYGVKD. Trimming shortened V by 2 bases and J by 1 base, and 2 bases separated the two germline ends. The CDR3 region is CAISEGNTEAFF. In DNA form, the CDR3 reads TGTGCCATCAGTGAGGGGAACACTGAAGCTTTCTTT.

With regard to this clone: Other DNA sequences in the sample encode the same CDR3. CDR3 loop: CSASYGYTF. CDR3 sequence (DNA): TGCAGTGCTTCTTATGGCTACACCTTC. The rearrangement joins TRBV20-1 to TRBJ1-2; no reliable D call. The CDR3 has 9 residues. Deletions cut 5 bases from V and 5 bases from J, with 3 bases between. CDR1 is DFQATT, CDR2 SNEGSKA, per germline (reference sequence).

The genes are TRBV11-2 and TRBJ1-1, with D maybe TRBD1 (5 bases). Deletions cut 6 bases from V and 1 base from J, with 9 bases between. In germline, CDR1 is SGHAT, CDR2 FQNNGV. The CDR3 length is 13 residues. The CDR3 DNA follows: TGTGCCAGCAGTCCCGGACAGAACACTGAAGCTTTCTTT. Translated, it gives CASSPGQNTEAFF.

V is TRBV7-2 and J is TRBJ2-3; 9 positions match TRBD1. CDR3 size: 14 residues. V shed 5 bases, J shed 5 bases, and the junction held 5 bases outside the gene matches. Germline-derived CDR1 and CDR2 are SGHTA and FQGNSA. CDR3 DNA: TGTGCCAGCAGCACTCACAGGGGGCAAGATACGCAGTATTTT. As protein: CASSTHRGQDTQYF.

V and J are TRBV5-4 and TRBJ2-7; D might be TRBD1 (6 bases). CDR3 length equals 14 residues. The V gene's germline CDR1 is SGHNT and CDR2 YYREEE (reference sequence). Trimming took 4 bases from V and 0 from J, leaving 11 bases between them. The CDR3 is CASSNRDISYEQYF. For the CDR3, the DNA is TGTGCCAGCAGCAACCGGGACATCTCCTACGAGCAGTACTTC.

V gene TRBV2 combines with J gene TRBJ1-5, with D unresolved. The CDR3 is 13 residues long. V lost 2 bases to trimming and J lost 9 bases, with 11 bases between them. The germline V gene has CDR1 SNHLY and CDR2 FYNNEI. CDR3 in amino acids: CASSEPRYGPQHF. The CDR3 DNA is TGTGCCAGCAGTGAACCTAGGTACGGGCCCCAGCATTTT.

The rearrangement links TRBV19 to TRBJ1-1; 8 bases are shared with TRBD1. Germline trimming cut 4 bases from V and 10 bases from J; bases unmatched to any gene: 11. There are 14 residues in the CDR3. Germline values: CDR1 LNHDA, CDR2 SQIVND (reference sequence). As DNA, the CDR3 is TGTGCCAGTAGTACAAAACCCGGACAGGGTAGAGCTTTCTTT. As protein: CASSTKPGQGRAFF.

The rearrangement links TRBV4-1 to TRBJ2-7; D gene ambiguous. This CDR3 spans 15 amino acids. Trimming left V 0 bases short and J 1 base short, with 10 bases between. Germline V gene lookup returns CDR1 MGHRA and CDR2 YSYEKL. This CDR3 is CASSQEVTDSYEQYF. The CDR3 region has the DNA TGCGCCAGCAGCCAAGAAGTGACTGATTCCTACGAGCAGTACTTC.

The chain carries TRBV28 and TRBJ2-7; 7 positions agree with TRBD1. There are 14 residues in the CDR3. Germline-derived CDR1 and CDR2 are MDHEN and SYDVKM. V dropped 4 bases and J dropped 4; count of bases not matched to a gene: 7. The CDR3 region is CASSSPQGVYEQYF. The CDR3 DNA reads TGTGCCAGCAGTTCCCCCCAGGGGGTGTACGAGCAGTACTTC. The full variable domain, in which reference TRBV28 and TRBJ2-7 provide the parts outside the CDR3, is DVKVTQSSRYLVKRTGEKVFLECVQDMDHENMFWYRQDPGLGLRLIYFSYDVKMKEKGDIPEGYSVSREKKERFSLILESASTNQTSMYLCASSSPQGVYEQYFGPGTRLTVT.

The chain has TRBV4-3 and TRBJ1-1, with 10 positions matching TRBD1. Germline loops: CDR1 LGHNA, CDR2 YSLEER. CDR3 length: 19 residues. V trimming: 3 bases; J trimming: 4 bases; junction bases outside the gene matches: 17. CDR3 residues: CASSHLTPGQGWVSTEAFF. The CDR3 nucleotides read TGCGCCAGCAGCCACCTTACACCGGGACAGGGGTGGGTGAGCACTGAAGCTTTCTTT.

Of note for this clone: The same CDR3 arises from other DNA sequences in this sample as well. The V and J genes are TRBV7-2 and TRBJ1-2; D unresolved. This CDR3 has 13 amino acids. Germline CDR1 SGHTA, CDR2 FQGNSA. Trimming stripped 6 bases from V and 4 bases from J, with 12 bases between. The chain's CDR3 is CASRKWQSYGYTF. CDR3 in DNA: TGTGCCAGCAGGAAATGGCAGTCCTATGGCTACACCTTC.

J is TRBJ1-4 and V is TRBV18; TRBD1 might be the D (5 bases). This CDR3 contains 13 residues. The V gene's germline CDR1 is KGHSH and CDR2 LQKENI. Trimming left V 3 bases short and J 8 bases short, with 10 bases between. The CDR3 region has the DNA TGTGCCAGCTCACCCGGGACTCGAGAAAAACTGTTTTTT. This encodes CASSPGTREKLFF.

The rearrangement uses TRBV30 and TRBJ2-3; TRBD1 might be the D (6 bases). V was cut by 5 bases and J by 6 bases, with 18 bases left in between. The CDR3 runs to 14 residues. The germline V gene encodes CDR1 GTSNPN and CDR2 SVGIG (reference sequence). The DNA of the CDR3 is TGTGCCTGGGACAGGTTGAAGGGAACGGATACGCAGTATTTT. Its protein is CAWDRLKGTDTQYF.

This clone was observed a handful of times. The chain couples TRBV19 to TRBJ2-7, with D unresolved. There are 14 residues in the CDR3. Trimming cost V 4 bases and J 0 bases, with 10 bases left between them. From germline, CDR1 is LNHDA and CDR2 SQIVND (reference sequence). CDR3 nucleotide sequence: TGTGCCAGTAGTACGACTGTAAACTCCTACGAGCAGTACTTC. Translating it yields CASSTTVNSYEQYF.

The chain uses TRBV11-2 and TRBJ2-3, with D perhaps matching TRBD1 (6 bases). This CDR3 comprises 14 residues. The V and J ends lost 3 bases and 6 bases respectively, with 13 bases between them. Germline V CDR1 and CDR2: SGHAT, FQNNGV. CDR3 sequence (DNA): TGTGCCAGCAGCTTTGAGTCGAGGGGGGATACGCAGTATTTT. It is translated as CASSFESRGDTQYF. Full variable domain (remainder filled in from reference TRBV11-2 and TRBJ2-3): EAGVAQSPRYKIIEKRQSVAFWCNPISGHATLYWYQQILGQGPKLLIQFQNNGVVDDSQLPKDRFSAERLKGVDSTLKIQPAKLEDSAVYLCASSFESRGDTQYFGPGTRLTVL.

The chain uses TRBV2 and TRBJ1-2, with D possibly TRBD1 on 6 matching bases. Germline loops: CDR1 SNHLY, CDR2 FYNNEI. The germline V and J ends were trimmed by 2 bases and 5 bases, with 12 bases remaining between them. The CDR3 extends over 14 amino acids. CDR3 residues: CASSERGTDYGYTF. CDR3 DNA sequence: TGTGCCAGCAGTGAAAGGGGGACTGATTATGGCTACACCTTC.

CDR3 region: CASGLGSNQPQHF. CDR3 in DNA: TGTGCTAGTGGTTTGGGCAGCAATCAGCCCCAGCATTTT. This sequence joins TRBV12-5 and TRBJ1-5; D is undetermined. The CDR3 is made up of 13 amino acids. With 1 base removed from V and 1 base from J, the gap between germline ends came to 2 bases. Germline V gene data show CDR1 as LGHNT and CDR2 as FRNRAP. The entire variable domain, with the rest obtained from reference TRBV12-5 and TRBJ1-5, is as follows: DARVTQTPRHKVTEMGQEVTMRCQPILGHNTVFWYRQTMMQGLELLAYFRNRAPLDDSGMPKDRFSAEMPDATLATLKIQPSEPRDSAVYFCASGLGSNQPQHFGDGTRLSIL.

The chain employs TRBV28 and TRBJ2-3, with 9 nucleotides matching TRBD2. From germline, CDR1 is MDHEN and CDR2 SYDVKM. V lost 2 bases, J lost 2 bases, and 2 bases stayed unmatched. The CDR3 consists of 15 residues. In nucleotides, the CDR3 is TGTGCCAGCAGTTTAGCGGGGGGGCACACAGATACGCAGTATTTT. Translation: CASSLAGGHTDTQYF. The full variable domain, completed using reference TRBV28 and TRBJ2-3, is DVKVTQSSRYLVKRTGEKVFLECVQDMDHENMFWYRQDPGLGLRLIYFSYDVKMKEKGDIPEGYSVSREKKERFSLILESASTNQTSMYLCASSLAGGHTDTQYFGPGTRLTVL.

The CDR3 DNA sequence: TGTGCCAGCGTGCCAACAGGGGGTGTGGGTAGCAATCAGCCCCAGCATTTT. It codes for CASVPTGGVGSNQPQHF. The V call is TRBV28, the J call TRBJ1-5, with 8 bases identical to TRBD1. The CDR3 totals 17 residues. Germline loops: CDR1 MDHEN, CDR2 SYDVKM. Trimming at V came to 8 bases and at J to 0 bases, leaving 12 bases not matched to a gene. Full variable domain (remainder filled in from reference TRBV28 and TRBJ1-5): DVKVTQSSRYLVKRTGEKVFLECVQDMDHENMFWYRQDPGLGLRLIYFSYDVKMKEKGDIPEGYSVSREKKERFSLILESASTNQTSMYLCASVPTGGVGSNQPQHFGDGTRLSIL.